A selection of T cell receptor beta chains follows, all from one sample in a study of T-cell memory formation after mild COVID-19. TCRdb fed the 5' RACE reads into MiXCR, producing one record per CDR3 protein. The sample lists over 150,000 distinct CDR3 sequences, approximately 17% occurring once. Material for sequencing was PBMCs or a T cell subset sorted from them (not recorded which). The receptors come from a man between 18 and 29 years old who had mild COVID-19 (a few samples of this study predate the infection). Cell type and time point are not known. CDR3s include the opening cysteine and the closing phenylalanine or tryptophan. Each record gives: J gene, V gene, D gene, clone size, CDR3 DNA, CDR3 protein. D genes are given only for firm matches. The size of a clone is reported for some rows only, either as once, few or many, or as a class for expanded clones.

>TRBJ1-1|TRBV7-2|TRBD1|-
TGTGCCAGCAGCCCGGACAGGCAGAACACTGAAGCTTTCTTT
CASSPDRQNTEAFF
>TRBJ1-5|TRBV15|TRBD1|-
TGTGCCACCAGCAGATTGACAGGGGTGATTTCGCCCCAGCATTTT
CATSRLTGVISPQHF
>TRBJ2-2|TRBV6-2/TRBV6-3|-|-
TGTGCCAGCACTGGGGTTAACACCGGGGAGCTGTTTTTT
CASTGVNTGELFF
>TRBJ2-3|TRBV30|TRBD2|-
TGTGCCTGGAGTGTAGCGGGGCTGGATACGCAGTATTTT
CAWSVAGLDTQYF
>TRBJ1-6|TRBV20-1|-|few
TGCAGTGCTAGGTGGACAGTCGCCGATTCACCCCTCCACTTT
CSARWTVADSPLHF
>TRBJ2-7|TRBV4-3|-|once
TGCGCCAGCAGCCAAGATTTGGGCGACGGCTCCTACGAGCAGTACTTC
CASSQDLGDGSYEQYF
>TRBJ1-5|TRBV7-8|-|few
TGTGCCAGCAGCTTAGCGGCCAATTACTATCAGCCCCAGCATTTT
CASSLAANYYQPQHF
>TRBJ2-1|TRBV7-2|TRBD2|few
TGTGCCAGCAGCTTAGGTGGGACTAGCGGGGGGGCTGGTGAGCAGTTCTTC
CASSLGGTSGGAGEQFF
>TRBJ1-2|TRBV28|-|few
TGTGCCAGCAGCACGACAGCAACTAACTATGGCTACACCTTC
CASSTTATNYGYTF
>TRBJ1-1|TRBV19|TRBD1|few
TGTGCCAGTAGGCAAGCCGGACAGGGCGGCGGAGCTTTCTTT
CASRQAGQGGGAFF
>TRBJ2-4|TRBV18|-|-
TGTGCCAGCTCACCAGCGGGGCCAAACATTCAGTACTTC
CASSPAGPNIQYF
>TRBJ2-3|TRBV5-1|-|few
TGCGCCAGCAGCTTTGCCGGGACAAGGACTACAGATACGCAGTATTTT
CASSFAGTRTTDTQYF
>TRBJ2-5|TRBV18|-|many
TGTGCCAGCTCACCAGAAGAGACCCAGTACTTC
CASSPEETQYF
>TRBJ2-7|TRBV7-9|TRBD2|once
TGTGCCAGCAGCGGGGCTAGCGGGGGAATATACGAGCAGTACTTC
CASSGASGGIYEQYF
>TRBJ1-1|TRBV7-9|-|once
TGTGCCAGCAGCCCTGGACTGGAATGGAACACTGAAGCTTTCTTT
CASSPGLEWNTEAFF
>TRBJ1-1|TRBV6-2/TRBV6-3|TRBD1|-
TGTGCCAGCAGCTTGCCCCGACAGGGGGATGGCACTGAAGCTTTCTTT
CASSLPRQGDGTEAFF
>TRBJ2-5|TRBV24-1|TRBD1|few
TGTGCCACCAGCCTCGGGACAGGGAATATAGAGACCCAGTACTTC
CATSLGTGNIETQYF
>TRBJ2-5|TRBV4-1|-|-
TGCGCCAGCAGCCAAGATCAGAGGGTGGAGACCCAGTACTTC
CASSQDQRVETQYF
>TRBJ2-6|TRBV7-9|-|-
TGTGCCAGCAGCTTAGGCTATACGGTTGGGGCCAACGTCCTGACTTTC
CASSLGYTVGANVLTF
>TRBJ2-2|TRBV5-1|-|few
TGCGCCAGCAGCCCGCTGAGTGGGGGGCCTGAGACCGGGGAGCTGATTTTT
CASSPLSGGPETGELIF
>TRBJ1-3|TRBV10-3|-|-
TGTGCCATCAGTGAGTCGCGGAACCTAATCTCTGGAAACACCATATATTTT
CAISESRNLISGNTIYF
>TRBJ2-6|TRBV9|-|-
TGTGCCAGCAGTGACCAGAGATCGGCCAACGTCCTGACTTTC
CASSDQRSANVLTF
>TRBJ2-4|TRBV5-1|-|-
TGCGCCAGCAGCCCAAGTCAGGGGGGCCCGATAGAGAACATTCAGTACTTC
CASSPSQGGPIENIQYF
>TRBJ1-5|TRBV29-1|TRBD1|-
TGCAGCGTTGAAGTACAGGGGCCCAATCAGCCCCAGCATTTT
CSVEVQGPNQPQHF
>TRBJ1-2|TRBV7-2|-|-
TGTGCCAGCAGCTTAGGCCAGGGGTTTAACTATGGCTACACCTTC
CASSLGQGFNYGYTF
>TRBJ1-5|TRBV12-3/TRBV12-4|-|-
TGTGCCAGCAGTCCCTTGGGGGGGGGTCAGCCCCAGCATTTT
CASSPLGGGQPQHF
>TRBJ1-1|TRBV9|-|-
TGTGCCAGCAGCGTAGTATCGGGGGACACTGAAGCTTTCTTT
CASSVVSGDTEAFF
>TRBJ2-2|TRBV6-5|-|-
TGTGCCAGCAGGCAGACAGGGAACACCGGGGAGCTGTTTTTT
CASRQTGNTGELFF
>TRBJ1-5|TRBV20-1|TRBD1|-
TGCAGTGCTAGAGATAACAGGGGGCGCCGGGGTCAGCCCCAGCATTTT
CSARDNRGRRGQPQHF
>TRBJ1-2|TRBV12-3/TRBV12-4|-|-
TGTGCCAGCAGTCCAAAGCTGGGGGGGACTTATGGCTACACCTTC
CASSPKLGGTYGYTF
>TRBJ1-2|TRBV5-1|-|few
TGCGCCAGCAGCGAGGACCTTTATGGCTACACCTTC
CASSEDLYGYTF
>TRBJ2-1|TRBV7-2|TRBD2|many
TGTGCCAGCAGCATTAGCGGGGGGATCCGTCCTGAGCAGTTCTTC
CASSISGGIRPEQFF
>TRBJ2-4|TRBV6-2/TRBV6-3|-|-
TGTGCCAGCACGTCTCCCGTTCTAGCCAAAAACATTCAGTACTTC
CASTSPVLAKNIQYF
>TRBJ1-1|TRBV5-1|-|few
TGCGCCAGCAGCTTGGAAATAGGGACCACTGAAGCTTTCTTT
CASSLEIGTTEAFF
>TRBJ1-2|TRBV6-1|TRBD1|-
TGTGCCAGCAGTGTCGGGACAGCGATCGCAATGTATGGCTACACCTTC
CASSVGTAIAMYGYTF
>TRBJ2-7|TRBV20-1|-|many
TGCAGTGCTAGAGGAACAGGGCACAGCTCCTACGAGCAGTACTTC
CSARGTGHSSYEQYF
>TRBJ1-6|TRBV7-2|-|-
TGTGCCAGCACCCCCCAGGCGGATTCACCCCTCCACTTT
CASTPQADSPLHF
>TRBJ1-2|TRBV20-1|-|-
TGCAGTGCTAGAGTGGAGCTACTCTATGGCTACACCTTC
CSARVELLYGYTF
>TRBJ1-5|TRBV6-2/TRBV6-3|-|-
TGTGCCAGCAGTTACAGGGGAGGGCAGCCCCAGCATTTT
CASSYRGGQPQHF
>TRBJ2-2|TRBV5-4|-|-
TGTGCCAGCAGCCAGGGGAGCGACACCGGGGAGCTGTTTTTT
CASSQGSDTGELFF
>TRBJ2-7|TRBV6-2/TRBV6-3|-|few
TGTGCCAGCAGTTACGGCAGGGTGTACGAGCAGTACTTC
CASSYGRVYEQYF
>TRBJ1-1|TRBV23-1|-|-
TGCGCCAGCAGTCATTCCTCGGGCTCCGTTGGTGAAGCTTTCTTT
CASSHSSGSVGEAFF
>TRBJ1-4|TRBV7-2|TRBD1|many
TGTGCCAGCAGGCCTCGCGGGCAGGGGGTAGAGAAACTGTTTTTT
CASRPRGQGVEKLFF